The sequence of this T cell receptor beta chain was determined in a study of T cell repertoires in cytomegalovirus infection (dated by TCRdb to the late 2010s). At the level of the whole study: Alongside well-studied HLA-B-restricted epitopes, the peptide stimulations were aimed at recently identified HLA-C-restricted CMV epitopes, whose presentation resists viral immunomodulation. Donor HLA type was relevant to the analysis, because carriage of CMV infection together with the matching HLA type was indicated by public TCR beta signatures. The study at large found these results: The ex vivo response was dominated by HLA-C-restricted CMV-specific TCR beta clonotypes, which also provided the single most frequent clonotype in two of eight donors. Cumulative frequency of public TCR beta family members discriminated carriers of CMV infection plus the relevant HLA type in this cohort and an independent roughly 320-donor cohort.

Read against the paper, the sample's treatment or condition label means: in vitro stimulation with specific CMV peptide epitopes to enrich CMV-specific T cells. This sample was sequenced with an Illumina HiSeq 1500. TCRdb reworked the public reads: Q25 trimming with fastp, MiXCR clone assembly, productive beta chains retained. Records with the same CDR3 protein are collapsed into one entry carrying the most frequent genes and DNA. The table for this sample lists about 52,000 distinct CDR3 sequences; 20% to 25% of them were counted only once. The top ten clones comprise 64% of the sample. This clonotype has just a few counts. Which antigen it targets is not known. It has no much larger one-base neighbor in the sample; base qualities were not kept. This sequence originates from a human donor in good health (CMV status not recorded). Some clones in this sample may be carry-over from other donors' samples. The sample in question was CD8+ T cells from cultured PBMCs, obtained from culture after CMV antigen stimulation.

The CDR3 region has the sequence CASSLPSYEQYF. The nucleotide sequence reads TGTGCCAGCAGCCTCCCCTCTTACGAGCAGTACTTC. The sequence is built from TRBV11-2 and TRBJ2-7; the D gene lacks a confident call. V loses 5 bases, J loses 4 bases, and the germline ends lie 9 bases apart. The CDR3 has 12 amino acids, counting the end cysteine and phenylalanine. CDR3 DNA is the only sequence kept; it has 36 bases, read in frame from the first base. Via the germline V gene, CDR1 is SGHAT and CDR2 FQNNGV. Reference TRBV11-2 and TRBJ2-7 genes cover what lies past the CDR3, so the full variable domain is EAGVAQSPRYKIIEKRQSVAFWCNPISGHATLYWYQQILGQGPKLLIQFQNNGVVDDSQLPKDRFSAERLKGVDSTLKIQPAKLEDSAVYLCASSLPSYEQYFGPGTRLTVT.